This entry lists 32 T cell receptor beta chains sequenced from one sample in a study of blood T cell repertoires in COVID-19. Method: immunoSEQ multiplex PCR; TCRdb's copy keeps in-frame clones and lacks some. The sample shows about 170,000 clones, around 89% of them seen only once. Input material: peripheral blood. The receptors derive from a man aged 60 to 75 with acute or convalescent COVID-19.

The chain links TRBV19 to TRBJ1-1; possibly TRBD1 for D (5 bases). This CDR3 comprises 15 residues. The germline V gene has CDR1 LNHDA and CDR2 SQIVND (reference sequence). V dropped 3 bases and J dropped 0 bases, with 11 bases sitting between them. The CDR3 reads CASSMTPQVNTEAFF. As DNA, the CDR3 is TGTGCCAGTAGTATGACCCCACAGGTGAACACTGAAGCTTTCTTT.

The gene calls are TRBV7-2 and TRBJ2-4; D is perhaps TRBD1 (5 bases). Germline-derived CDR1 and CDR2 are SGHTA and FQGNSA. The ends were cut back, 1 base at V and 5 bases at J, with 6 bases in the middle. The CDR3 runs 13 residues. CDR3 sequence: CASSLGRENIQYF. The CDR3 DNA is TGTGCCAGCAGCTTAGGCAGGGAAAACATTCAGTACTTC.

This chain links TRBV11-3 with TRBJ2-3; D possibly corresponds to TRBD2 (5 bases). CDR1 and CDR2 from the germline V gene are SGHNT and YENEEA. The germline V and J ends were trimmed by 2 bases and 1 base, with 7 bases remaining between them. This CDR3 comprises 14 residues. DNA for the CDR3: TGTGCCAGCAGCTTATACGGGGGCACAGATACGCAGTATTTT. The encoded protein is CASSLYGGTDTQYF.

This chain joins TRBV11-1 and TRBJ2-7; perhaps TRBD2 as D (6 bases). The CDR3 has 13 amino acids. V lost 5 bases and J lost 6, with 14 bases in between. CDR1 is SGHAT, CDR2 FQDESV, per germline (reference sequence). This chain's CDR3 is CASSLRRGSEQYV. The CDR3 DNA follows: TGTGCCAGCAGCCTCCGACGGGGGAGCGAGCAGTACGTC.

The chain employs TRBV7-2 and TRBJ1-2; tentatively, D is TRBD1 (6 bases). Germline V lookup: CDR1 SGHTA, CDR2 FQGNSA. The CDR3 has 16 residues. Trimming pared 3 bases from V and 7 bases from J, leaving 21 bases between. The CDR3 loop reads CASSLGFRGGASGYTF. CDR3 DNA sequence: TGTGCCAGCAGCTTGGGCTTTCGAGGGGGGGCGAGTGGCTACACCTTC.

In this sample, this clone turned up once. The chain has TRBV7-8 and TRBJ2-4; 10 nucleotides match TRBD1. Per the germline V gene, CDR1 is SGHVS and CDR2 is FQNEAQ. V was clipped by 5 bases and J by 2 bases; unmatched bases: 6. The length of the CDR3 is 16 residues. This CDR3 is CASSRQGAPPKNIQYF. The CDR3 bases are TGTGCCAGCAGCCGACAGGGGGCGCCTCCCAAAAACATTCAGTACTTC.

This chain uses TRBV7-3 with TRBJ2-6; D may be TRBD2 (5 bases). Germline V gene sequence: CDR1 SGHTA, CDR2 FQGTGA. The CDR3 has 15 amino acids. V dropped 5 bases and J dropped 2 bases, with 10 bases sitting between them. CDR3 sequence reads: CASSPDGTGANVLTF. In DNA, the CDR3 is TGTGCCAGCAGCCCCGACGGGACTGGGGCCAACGTCCTGACTTTC.

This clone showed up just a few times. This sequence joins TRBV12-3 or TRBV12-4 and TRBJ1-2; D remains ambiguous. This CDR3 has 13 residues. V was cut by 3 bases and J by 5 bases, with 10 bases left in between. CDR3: CASSLRRRYGYTF. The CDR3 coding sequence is TGTGCCAGCAGTTTGCGGCGACGATATGGCTACACCTTC.

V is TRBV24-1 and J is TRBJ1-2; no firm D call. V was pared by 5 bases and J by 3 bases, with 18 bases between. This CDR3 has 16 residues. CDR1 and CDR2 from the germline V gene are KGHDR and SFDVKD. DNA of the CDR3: TGTGCCACCAGTGCCTTCTCAGAACGTGGTGACTATGGCTACACCTTC. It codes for CATSAFSERGDYGYTF.

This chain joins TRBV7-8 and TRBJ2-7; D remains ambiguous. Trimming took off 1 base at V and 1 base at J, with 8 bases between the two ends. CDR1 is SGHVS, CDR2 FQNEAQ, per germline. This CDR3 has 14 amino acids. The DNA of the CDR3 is TGTGCCAGCAGCTTAGATGTCAGTTCCTACGAGCAGTACGTC. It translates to CASSLDVSSYEQYV.

CDR3 in DNA: TGTGCCATCGGGACAGGGGACACCGGGGAGCTGTTTTTT. Translating gives CAIGTGDTGELFF. This chain links TRBV27 with TRBJ2-2; the match to TRBD1 covers 10 bases. Germline V gives CDR1 MNHEY, CDR2 SMNVEV (reference sequence). The CDR3 runs to 13 residues. V lost 10 bases and J lost 3; bases outside the gene matches: 2.

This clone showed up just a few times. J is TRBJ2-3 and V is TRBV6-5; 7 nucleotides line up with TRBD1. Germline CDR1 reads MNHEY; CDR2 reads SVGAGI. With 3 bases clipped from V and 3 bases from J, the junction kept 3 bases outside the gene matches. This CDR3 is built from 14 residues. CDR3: CASSYQGVTDTQYF. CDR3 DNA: TGTGCCAGCAGTTATCAGGGGGTGACAGATACGCAGTATTTT.

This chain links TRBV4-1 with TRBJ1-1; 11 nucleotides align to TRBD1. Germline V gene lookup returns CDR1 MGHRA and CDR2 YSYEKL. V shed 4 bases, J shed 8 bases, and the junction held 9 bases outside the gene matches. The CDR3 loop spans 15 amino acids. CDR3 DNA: TGCGCCAGCAGCCGGGCGGGACAGGGGGATCTCGAAGCTTTCTTT. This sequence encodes CASSRAGQGDLEAFF.

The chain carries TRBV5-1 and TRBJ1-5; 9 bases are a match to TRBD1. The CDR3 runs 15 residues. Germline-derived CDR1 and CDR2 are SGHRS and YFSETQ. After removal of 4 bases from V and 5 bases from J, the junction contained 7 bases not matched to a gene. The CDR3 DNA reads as TGCGCCAGCAGCCTCCGGACAGGGGTCGATCAGCCCCAGCATTTT. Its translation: CASSLRTGVDQPQHF.

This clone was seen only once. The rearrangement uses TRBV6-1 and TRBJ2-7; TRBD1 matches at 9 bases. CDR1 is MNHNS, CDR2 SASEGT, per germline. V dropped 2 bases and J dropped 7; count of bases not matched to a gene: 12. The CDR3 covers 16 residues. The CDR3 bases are TGTGCCAGCAGTGAACGAGACCGGGACAGGGTCTGGGAGCAGTACGTC. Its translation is CASSERDRDRVWEQYV.

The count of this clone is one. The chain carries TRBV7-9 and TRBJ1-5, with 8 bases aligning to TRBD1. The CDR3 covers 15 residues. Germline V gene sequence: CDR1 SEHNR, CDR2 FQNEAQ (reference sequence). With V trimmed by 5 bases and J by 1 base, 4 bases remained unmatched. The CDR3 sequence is CASSPGTGSNQPQHF. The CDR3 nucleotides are TGTGCCAGCAGCCCAGGGACAGGAAGCAATCAGCCCCAGCATTTT.

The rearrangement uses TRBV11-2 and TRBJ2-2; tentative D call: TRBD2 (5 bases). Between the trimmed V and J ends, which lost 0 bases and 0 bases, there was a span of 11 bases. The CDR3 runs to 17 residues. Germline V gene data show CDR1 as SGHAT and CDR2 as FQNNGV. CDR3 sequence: CASSLEVTGTNTGELFF. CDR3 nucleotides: TGTGCCAGCAGCTTAGAGGTTACCGGGACGAACACCGGGGAGCTGTTTTTT.

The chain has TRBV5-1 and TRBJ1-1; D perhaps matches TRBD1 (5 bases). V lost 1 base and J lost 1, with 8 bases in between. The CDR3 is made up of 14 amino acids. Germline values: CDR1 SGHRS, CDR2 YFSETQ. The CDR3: CASSLLQANTEAFF. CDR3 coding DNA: TGCGCCAGCAGCTTGTTACAGGCGAACACTGAAGCTTTCTTT.

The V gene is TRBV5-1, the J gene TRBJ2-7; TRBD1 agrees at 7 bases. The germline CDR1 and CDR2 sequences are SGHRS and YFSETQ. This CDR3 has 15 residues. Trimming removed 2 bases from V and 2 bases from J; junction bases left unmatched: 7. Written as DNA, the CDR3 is TGCGCCAGCAGCTTTAGACAGGGCCGCACCTACGAGCAGTACTTC. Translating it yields CASSFRQGRTYEQYF.

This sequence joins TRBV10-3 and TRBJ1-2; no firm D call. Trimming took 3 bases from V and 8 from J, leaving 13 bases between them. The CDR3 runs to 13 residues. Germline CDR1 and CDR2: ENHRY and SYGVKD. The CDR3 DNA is TGTGCCATCAGTGACGAATTCGGCGGAGGCTACACCTTC. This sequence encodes CAISDEFGGGYTF.

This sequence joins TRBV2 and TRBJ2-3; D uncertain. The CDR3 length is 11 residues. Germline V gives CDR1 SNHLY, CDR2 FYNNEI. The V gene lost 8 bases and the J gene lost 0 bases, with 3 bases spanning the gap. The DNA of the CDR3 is TGTGCCAGCCGGAGCACAGATACGCAGTATTTT. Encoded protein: CASRSTDTQYF. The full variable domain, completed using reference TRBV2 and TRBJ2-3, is EPEVTQTPSHQVTQMGQEVILRCVPISNHLYFYWYRQILGQKVEFLVSFYNNEISEKSEIFDDQFSVERPDGSNFTLKIRSTKLEDSAMYFCASRSTDTQYFGPGTRLTVL.

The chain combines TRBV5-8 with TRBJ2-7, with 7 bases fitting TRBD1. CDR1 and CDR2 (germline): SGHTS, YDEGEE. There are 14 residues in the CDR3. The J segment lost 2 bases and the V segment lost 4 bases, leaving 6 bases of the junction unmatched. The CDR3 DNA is TGTGCCAGCAGCCGACAGGGATTCGCCTACGAGCAGTACTTC. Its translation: CASSRQGFAYEQYF.

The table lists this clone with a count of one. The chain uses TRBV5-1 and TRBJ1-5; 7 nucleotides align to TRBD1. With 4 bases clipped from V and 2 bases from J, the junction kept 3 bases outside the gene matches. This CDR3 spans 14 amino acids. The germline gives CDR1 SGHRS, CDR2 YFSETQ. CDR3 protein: CASSPGTGNQPQHF. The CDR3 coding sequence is TGCGCCAGCAGCCCTGGGACAGGCAATCAGCCCCAGCATTTT.

The CDR3, as DNA: TGCGCCAGCAGCCGTGCCGGGACTAGCTCCGAGCAGTACTTC. It encodes CASSRAGTSSEQYF. V is TRBV5-1 and J is TRBJ2-7, with 9 bases fitting TRBD2. Looked up from germline, CDR1 is SGHRS and CDR2 is YFSETQ. The CDR3 consists of 14 residues. Trimming took 4 bases from V and 6 from J; bases not matched to a gene: 8.

The CDR3 region is CALRGIWEGSLETQYF. The DNA of the CDR3 is TGTGCCCTAAGGGGTATATGGGAGGGGAGTTTGGAGACCCAGTACTTC. The V gene is TRBV24-1, the J gene TRBJ2-5, with 7 bases lining up with TRBD2. This CDR3 is 16 amino acids long. In germline, CDR1 is KGHDR, CDR2 SFDVKD. V lost 12 bases, J lost 5 bases, and 20 bases stayed unmatched.

As DNA, the CDR3 is TGTGCCAGAAGCTTGGAGCCGGTCAAACCCACTGAAGCTTTCTTT. The encoded protein is CARSLEPVKPTEAFF. This chain joins TRBV5-3 and TRBJ1-1; the D is unclear. TRBV5-3 is an ORF, and what it does is uncertain. Between the trimmed V and J ends, which lost 0 bases and 4 bases, there was a span of 13 bases. The CDR3 is made up of 15 amino acids.

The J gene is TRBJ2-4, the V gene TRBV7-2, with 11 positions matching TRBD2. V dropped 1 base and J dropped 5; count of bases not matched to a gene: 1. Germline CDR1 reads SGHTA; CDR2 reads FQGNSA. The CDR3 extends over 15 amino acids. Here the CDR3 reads CASSLVGLAENIQYF. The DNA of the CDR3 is TGTGCCAGCAGCTTAGTGGGACTAGCGGAAAACATTCAGTACTTC.

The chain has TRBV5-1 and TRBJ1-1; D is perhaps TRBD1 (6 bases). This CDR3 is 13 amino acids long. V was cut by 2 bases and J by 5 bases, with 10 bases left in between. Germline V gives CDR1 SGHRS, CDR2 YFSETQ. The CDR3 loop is CASSLQGETEAFF. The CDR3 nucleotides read TGCGCCAGCAGCTTACAGGGAGAAACTGAAGCTTTCTTT. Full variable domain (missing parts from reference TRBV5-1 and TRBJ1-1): KAGVTQTPRYLIKTRGQQVTLSCSPISGHRSVSWYQQTPGQGLQFLFEYFSETQRNKGNFPGRFSGRQFSNSRSEMNVSTLELGDSALYLCASSLQGETEAFFGQGTRLTVV.

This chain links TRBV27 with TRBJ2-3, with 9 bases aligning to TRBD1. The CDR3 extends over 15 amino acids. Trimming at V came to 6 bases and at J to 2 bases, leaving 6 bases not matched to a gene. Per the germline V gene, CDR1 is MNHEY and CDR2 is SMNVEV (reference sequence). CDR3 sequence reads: CASRPRDRATDTQYF. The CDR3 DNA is TGTGCCAGCAGACCCCGGGACAGGGCCACAGATACGCAGTATTTT.

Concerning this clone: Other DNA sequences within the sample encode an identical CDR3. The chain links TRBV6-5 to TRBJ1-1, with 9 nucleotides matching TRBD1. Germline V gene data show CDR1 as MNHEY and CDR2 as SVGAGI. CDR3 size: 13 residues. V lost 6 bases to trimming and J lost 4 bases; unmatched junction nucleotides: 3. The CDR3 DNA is TGTGCCAGCAGAGGACAGGGGTTCACTGAAGCTTTCTTT. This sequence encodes CASRGQGFTEAFF.

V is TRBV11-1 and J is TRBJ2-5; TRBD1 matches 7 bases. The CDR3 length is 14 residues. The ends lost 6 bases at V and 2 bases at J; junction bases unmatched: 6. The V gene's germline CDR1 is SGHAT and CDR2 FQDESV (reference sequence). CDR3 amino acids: CASRPGTVQETQYF. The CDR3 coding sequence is TGTGCCAGCAGGCCCGGGACAGTTCAAGAGACCCAGTACTTC. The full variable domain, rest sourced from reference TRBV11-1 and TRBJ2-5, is EAEVAQSPRYKITEKSQAVAFWCDPISGHATLYWYRQILGQGPELLVQFQDESVVDDSQLPKDRFSAERLKGVDSTLKIQPAELGDSAMYLCASRPGTVQETQYFGPGTRLLVL.

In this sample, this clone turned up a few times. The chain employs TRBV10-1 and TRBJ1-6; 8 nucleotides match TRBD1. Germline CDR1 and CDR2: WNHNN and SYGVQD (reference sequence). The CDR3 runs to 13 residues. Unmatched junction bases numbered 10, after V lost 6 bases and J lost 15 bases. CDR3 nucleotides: TGCGCCAGCAGCCCCGGGACAGGACAGAGCCTCCACTTT. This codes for CASSPGTGQSLHF.